This TCR beta chain originates from a study of OX40 agonist ivuxolimab in advanced cancers. Study at large: Ivuxolimab doses were 0.01, 0.1, 0.3, 1.5, 3 or 10 mg/kg every 2 weeks. Three patients had partial responses: one hepatocellular carcinoma, two cutaneous melanoma. Findings and limits, study-wide: Among the lowest levels of clonal expansion were found in partial responders at 0.1-3.0 mg/kg. Low normalized T-cell clonal expansion was also seen in some nonresponders.

As regards this clone: Its antigen is as yet unknown.

Germline-derived CDR1 and CDR2 are MDHEN and SYDVKM. V lost 5 bases to trimming and J lost 6 bases, with 17 bases between them. This CDR3 region has 15 residues. TCRdb keeps only in-frame clones here, not all; method: immunoSEQ multiplex PCR. The repertoire holds around 50,000 clones, with approximately 71% as singletons. The receptor was derived from an adult with an advanced solid tumor such as melanoma, head and neck, liver or kidney cancer. V gene TRBV28 combines with J gene TRBJ2-1, with a weak D call TRBD1 (5 bases). This material consisted of CD4+ or CD8+ T cells sorted from blood, taken in a trial of the OX40 agonist ivuxolimab. CDR3 in DNA: TGTGCCAGCAGTCCCCAACACTTGCAGGGCAATGAGCAGTTCTTC. Translated, it gives CASSPQHLQGNEQFF.